These 3 T cell receptor beta chains were sequenced from one sample in a study of control samples from healthy donors and cancer patients. Produced via immunoSEQ multiplex PCR; TCRdb's table is partial and in-frame only. Of 74,000 or so clones listed, approximately 90% are singletons. Sequences were obtained from blood. The receptors were sampled from a man in his fifties in good health.

The J gene is TRBJ2-7, the V gene TRBV2, with a tentative D call TRBD1 (5 bases). The CDR3 runs to 14 residues. CDR1 is SNHLY, CDR2 FYNNEI, per germline. V dropped 3 bases and J dropped 0 bases, with 9 bases sitting between them. CDR3 nucleotides: TGTGCCAGCAGTGACTTGGGGCACTCCTACGAGCAGTACTTC. Translated: CASSDLGHSYEQYF.

J is TRBJ1-2 and V is TRBV2; D ambiguous. Trimming left V 6 bases short and J 8 bases short, with 19 bases between. CDR1 and CDR2 (germline): SNHLY, FYNNEI. The CDR3 has 14 residues. In DNA form, the CDR3 reads TGTGCCAGCAGGACCGAGGCAAGGGCTGGAGGCTACACCTTC. This gives the protein CASRTEARAGGYTF.

The chain is built from TRBV14 and TRBJ1-4; 7 bases fit TRBD1. The germline V gene has CDR1 SGHDN and CDR2 FVKESK. V gave up 1 base and J gave up 14 bases; unmatched junction bases: 7. The CDR3 runs to 13 residues. This CDR3 is CASSQVENRGLFF. Written as DNA, the CDR3 is TGTGCCAGCAGCCAAGTAGAAAACAGGGGCCTGTTTTTT.